These 10 T cell receptor beta chains were sequenced from one sample in a study of T cells in localized non-small cell lung cancer. The table came from immunoSEQ multiplex PCR; TCRdb's copy has only in-frame clones and leaves some out. The sample yields 30,000 to 45,000 clones, 81% seen once. The specimen comprised peripheral blood mononuclear cells, sampled before any cancer treatment. These TCRs come from a male donor aged 60 or over with stage II lung adenocarcinoma.

The J gene is TRBJ1-4, the V gene TRBV5-4, with a tentative D call TRBD1 (5 bases). The V gene's germline CDR1 is SGHNT and CDR2 YYREEE (reference sequence). CDR3 length equals 15 residues. Trimming took off 4 bases at V and 4 bases at J, with 14 bases between the two ends. The CDR3: CASSPSGTRNEKLFF. CDR3 bases: TGTGCCAGCAGCCCTTCCGGGACCCGTAATGAAAAACTGTTTTTT. Using reference TRBV5-4 and TRBJ1-4 for the parts outside the CDR3, the full variable domain is ETGVTQSPTHLIKTRGQQVTLRCSSQSGHNTVSWYQQALGQGPQFIFQYYREEENGRGNFPPRFSGLQFPNYSSELNVNALELDDSALYLCASSPSGTRNEKLFFGSGTQLSVL.

The chain is built from TRBV10-3 and TRBJ1-1; tentatively, D is TRBD1 (5 bases). The ends were cut back, 6 bases at V and 5 bases at J, with 7 bases in the middle. The CDR3 runs 11 residues. Germline CDR1 and CDR2: ENHRY and SYGVKD. CDR3 bases: TGTGCCATCAGGGGGGAAACTGAAGCTTTCTTT. Translation: CAIRGETEAFF.

The V call is TRBV7-2, the J call TRBJ2-7, with 9 bases lining up with TRBD2. Per the germline V gene, CDR1 is SGHTA and CDR2 is FQGNSA. CDR3 length: 12 residues. J was trimmed by 12 bases and V by 4 bases; bases with no gene match: 7. The CDR3 coding sequence is TGTGCCAGCAGCTCGGCTAGCGGGATGCCGTACTTC. It yields the protein CASSSASGMPYF.

The chain is built from TRBV6-1 and TRBJ2-5; D is possibly TRBD1 or TRBD2 (6 bases each). Germline lookup yields CDR1 MNHNS and CDR2 SASEGT. The CDR3 is 15 amino acids. V was cut by 2 bases and J by 5 bases, with 15 bases left in between. CDR3 coding DNA: TGTGCCAGCAGTGAAACCCCTGGGGGGCGGGAGACCCAGTACTTC. It yields the protein CASSETPGGRETQYF.

CDR3 DNA sequence: TGTGCCACCAACCCGACTAGCGGGAGAGTAGTTGAGCAGTTCTTC. Its protein is CATNPTSGRVVEQFF. The chain uses TRBV10-3 and TRBJ2-1; 12 bases are a match to TRBD2. From germline, CDR1 is ENHRY and CDR2 SYGVKD. V shed 10 bases, J shed 9 bases, and the junction held 13 bases outside the gene matches. CDR3 length: 15 amino acids.

This sequence joins TRBV27 and TRBJ1-1, with D perhaps TRBD1 (5 bases). The CDR3 extends over 14 amino acids. CDR1 MNHEY and CDR2 SMNVEV come from the germline V gene (reference sequence). Trimming pared 0 bases from V and 4 bases from J, leaving 9 bases between. CDR3 DNA: TGTGCCAGCAGTTTATCGTCGGGACTCACTGAAGCTTTCTTT. This encodes CASSLSSGLTEAFF.

The DNA of the CDR3 is TGTGCCAGCAGTGAAGTGCCCCAGACTACAGAAGGGCAGTACTTC. This encodes CASSEVPQTTEGQYF. This rearrangement joins TRBV6-1 to TRBJ2-7; perhaps TRBD2 as D (5 bases). V dropped 1 base and J dropped 9 bases, with 19 bases sitting between them. The V gene's germline CDR1 is MNHNS and CDR2 SASEGT. There are 15 residues in the CDR3.

The chain is built from TRBV19 and TRBJ2-7, with 11 positions matching TRBD1. This CDR3 is built from 14 residues. CDR1 is LNHDA and CDR2 is SQIVND in the germline V gene (reference sequence). V was clipped by 6 bases and J by 6 bases; unmatched bases: 7. The CDR3 is CASRGQGVFGEQYF. The CDR3, as DNA: TGTGCCAGTAGGGGACAGGGGGTGTTCGGCGAGCAGTACTTC.

The chain has TRBV6-1 and TRBJ1-1; D ambiguous. From germline, CDR1 is MNHNS and CDR2 SASEGT. V lost 7 bases and J lost 0, with 9 bases in between. The CDR3 sequence is 13 residues long. This CDR3 reads CASIRGLNTEAFF. The CDR3 nucleotides read TGTGCCAGCATCCGAGGACTGAACACTGAAGCTTTCTTT.

The CDR3 coding sequence is TGCGCCAGCAGCTTGGGCTTCGATTTGGGGGGTACGGTCGAGCAGTACTTC. Amino acid sequence: CASSLGFDLGGTVEQYF. The rearrangement links TRBV5-1 to TRBJ2-7; maybe TRBD2 (6 bases). The CDR3 has 17 amino acids. Deletions cut 0 bases from V and 6 bases from J, with 22 bases between. Germline V gene data show CDR1 as SGHRS and CDR2 as YFSETQ.